The rows below give T cell receptor beta chains drawn from one sample of a study of control samples from healthy donors and cancer patients. Clones were sequenced by immunoSEQ multiplex PCR, and TCRdb holds only the in-frame ones, with some missing. The table has about 140,000 clones, roughly nine tenths seen once. Sequencing was carried out using blood. The receptors were gathered from a woman in her 30s in good health. Each CDR3 is given with its conserved first and last residue. The D gene is left open where the match is weak. Size is stated for part of the rows, as once, few or many counts, or as a class when the clone is expanded.

d_call j_call clone_size v_call cdr3_nt cdr3_aa
TRBD2 TRBJ2-2 - TRBV11-3 TGTGCCAGCAGCTCCGAGGGGCTAGCGGGAGGAGCGGACACCGGGGAGCTGTTTTTT CASSSEGLAGGADTGELFF
- TRBJ2-7 - TRBV18 TGTGCCAGCTCACCATCAGCTTTCTACGAGCAGTACTTC CASSPSAFYEQYF
TRBD2 TRBJ2-1 - TRBV6-4 TGTGCCAGCAGCGTTGGGACTAGCGGGAGTTGGGATGAGCAGTTCTTC CASSVGTSGSWDEQFF
- TRBJ2-3 - TRBV11-2 TGTGCCAGCAGCTGGGACCGAAGCACAGATACGCAGTATTTT CASSWDRSTDTQYF
- TRBJ2-5 - TRBV11-2 TGTGCCAGCAGACATGGAGAGACCCAGTACTTC CASRHGETQYF
- TRBJ2-2 once TRBV2 TGTGCCAGCAGTCTAGTCAAGAACACCGGGGAGCTGTTTTTT CASSLVKNTGELFF
TRBD2 TRBJ2-5 - TRBV5-4 TGTGCCAGCAGCACAGGGACTAGCGCTGAGACCCAGTACTTC CASSTGTSAETQYF
TRBD1 TRBJ1-3 - TRBV18 TGTGCCAGCTCGCGGGACAGTAAAAACACCATATATTTT CASSRDSKNTIYF
TRBD2 TRBJ2-7 - TRBV28 TGTGCCAGCAGTTTAGTCACTAGCGGGAGGTACGAGCAGTACTTC CASSLVTSGRYEQYF
TRBD2 TRBJ2-1 - TRBV19 TGTGCCAGTAGTACTAGCGGGGGATACAATGAGCAGTTCTTC CASSTSGGYNEQFF
- TRBJ1-1 - TRBV6-5 TGTGCCAGCAGTTACTCGCCGTGGAACACTGAAGCTTTCTTT CASSYSPWNTEAFF
- TRBJ1-4 - TRBV12-3/TRBV12-4 TGTGCCAGCAGTTTAGCTCTCGAAAAACTGTTTTTT CASSLALEKLFF
- TRBJ2-4 - TRBV6-5 TGTGCCAGCAGCGAGGGGGGGGGAAACATTCAGTACTTC CASSEGGGNIQYF
- TRBJ1-1 - TRBV10-3 TGTGCCATCAGCGGACGGGCGGGTGAGACTGAAGCTTTCTTT CAISGRAGETEAFF
- TRBJ1-2 - TRBV6-5 TGTGCCAGCAGTTACGCCGGGACGGACTATGGCTACACCTTC CASSYAGTDYGYTF
- TRBJ2-7 - TRBV11-2 TGTGCCAGCAGCTTAGGTGGCGTCGAGCAGTACTTC CASSLGGVEQYF
- TRBJ2-1 once TRBV3-1/TRBV3-2 TGTGCCAGCAGCCAAGCCCCGGCGCTTTACAATGAGCAGTTCTTC CASSQAPALYNEQFF
- TRBJ1-3 once TRBV12-3/TRBV12-4 TGTGCCAGCAGTTCGATCGGAAACACCATATATTTT CASSSIGNTIYF
- TRBJ2-3 - TRBV5-1 TGCGCCAGCAGCTTGGTTGGCGGGAAAGATACGCAGTATTTT CASSLVGGKDTQYF
TRBD2 TRBJ2-1 few TRBV19 TGTGCCAGTAGTGTCTCTGGACTAGCGGGAGATCGGGAGCAGTTCTTC CASSVSGLAGDREQFF
- TRBJ1-1 - TRBV19 TGTGCCAGTAATCGAGCGGGGGACACTGAAGCTTTCTTT CASNRAGDTEAFF
TRBD1 TRBJ1-1 - TRBV7-2 TGTGCCAGCAGCCCAGGGGGGAACACTGAAGCTTTCTTT CASSPGGNTEAFF
- TRBJ1-4 - TRBV2 TGTGCCAGCAGTGCGAAGCAAGGGGAAAAACTGTTTTTT CASSAKQGEKLFF
- TRBJ2-5 - TRBV11-2 TGTGCCAGCAGCTTGGGCGGGTTAGAGACCCAGTACTTC CASSLGGLETQYF
TRBD2 TRBJ2-7 - TRBV5-1 TGCGCCAGCAGCCCCCCGGGGGGGGAATCATTGCCCCTCGAGCAGTACTTC CASSPPGGESLPLEQYF
- TRBJ1-1 - TRBV29-1 TGCAGCGTTGTCAGGCCGCCGATCCCATTGAACACTGAAGCTTTCTTT CSVVRPPIPLNTEAFF
- TRBJ1-2 few TRBV21-1 TGTGCCAGCAGCAAGAGGGACCTAACTAACTATGGCTACACCTTC CASSKRDLTNYGYTF
TRBD1 TRBJ1-1 few TRBV6-5 TGTGCCAGCAGGACCCAGGGGGCAGGGACTGAAGCTTTCTTT CASRTQGAGTEAFF
- TRBJ1-2 - TRBV5-4 TGTGCCAGCAGCTTGATCGAAGGAGGGTACTATGGCTACACCTTC CASSLIEGGYYGYTF
- TRBJ1-2 once TRBV30 TGTGCCTGGAGTGGGGGCTGGGCGACGACCTATGGCTACACCTTC CAWSGGWATTYGYTF
- TRBJ2-1 - TRBV28 TGTGCCAGCAGTATAGTCGGAAATGAGCAGTTCTTC CASSIVGNEQFF
- TRBJ2-3 - TRBV29-1 TGCAGCGCCGCGGGGTACACAGATACGCAGTATTTT CSAAGYTDTQYF
TRBD1 TRBJ1-5 - TRBV20-1 TGCAGTGCTAGTAACCCCGGGACAGGGAATCAGCCCCAGCATTTT CSASNPGTGNQPQHF
- TRBJ2-1 many TRBV5-1 TGCGCCAGCAGCTTGGCCGGGACTCGGACCAATGAGCAGTTCTTC CASSLAGTRTNEQFF
- TRBJ1-5 - TRBV30 TGTGCCTGGAGTGCCCGAAATAATCAGCCCCAGCATTTT CAWSARNNQPQHF
TRBD1 TRBJ1-6 once TRBV19 TGTGCCAGTAGTATGACAGGGGCCAATTCACCCCTCCACTTT CASSMTGANSPLHF
- TRBJ1-2 once TRBV18 TGTGCCAGCTCACCAAGCGGGGGTTATGGCTACACCTTC CASSPSGGYGYTF
TRBD2 TRBJ2-1 - TRBV3-1/TRBV3-2 TGTGCCAGCAGCCGAGGACTAGCGGGATACAATGAGCAGTTCTTC CASSRGLAGYNEQFF
TRBD2 TRBJ2-7 - TRBV6-5 TGTGCCAGCAGTACTAGCGGGAGCTACGAGCAGTACTTC CASSTSGSYEQYF
- TRBJ2-7 - TRBV7-9 TGTGCCAGCAGCTTAGCCGGGACGGCGACCTACGAGCAGTACTTC CASSLAGTATYEQYF
- TRBJ2-3 - TRBV7-7 TGTGCCAGCAGCTTAATTGGCGGTAGCACAGATACGCAGTATTTT CASSLIGGSTDTQYF
- TRBJ1-1 - TRBV3-1/TRBV3-2 TGTGCCAGCAGCCAAGTGAGAAACACTGAAGCTTTCTTT CASSQVRNTEAFF
- TRBJ1-5 - TRBV6-5 TGTGCCAGTCTCAGGGGTACGGGACAGCCCCAGCATTTT CASLRGTGQPQHF
- TRBJ2-1 - TRBV19 TGTGCCAGTAAGGGCCATAACTCCTACAATGAGCAGTTCTTC CASKGHNSYNEQFF
TRBD1 TRBJ1-5 - TRBV18 TGTGCCAGCTCACAGGACAGGGGGCGTTCGGATCAGCCCCAGCATTTT CASSQDRGRSDQPQHF